This T cell receptor beta chain was sequenced for a study of T cells after yellow fever vaccination. Study-level points and caveats: The secondary T-cell response peaked on day 5, not day 15, but was weaker.

This clonotype has ten or more counts. What it binds is not known. Synthesis of TCR cDNA relied on 5'RACE template switching, which attached a universal primer site and UMIs. TCRdb re-analysed the 5' RACE reads in MiXCR, keeping a single row per CDR3 protein. The sample has 400,000 or so distinct CDR3 sequences, roughly 12% seen once. Germline-derived CDR1 and CDR2 are SGHRS and YFSETQ. This CDR3 is 16 amino acids long. V lost 0 bases and J lost 1, with 11 bases in between. The sequence was obtained from a man aged 18-30 years who received the YFV17D yellow fever vaccine. The material sequenced was PBMCs, taken on the day of the first yellow fever vaccination. The J gene is TRBJ2-1, the V gene TRBV5-1; D unresolved. Written as DNA, the CDR3 is TGCGCCAGCAGCTTGGTGGCAGGAAGATCCTACAATGAGCAGTTCTTC. Encoded protein: CASSLVAGRSYNEQFF.